The clone carrying this T cell receptor (beta chain) has only one observation. The sample has other DNA sequences that encode this CDR3 too. Methods used by the authors: It was from reference gene primer amplification that nucleated cell counts were estimated. The table came from immunoSEQ multiplex PCR; TCRdb's copy has only in-frame clones and leaves some out. The V and J calls and clone size come from that table; D and trimming were worked out from the DNA. The sample holds under 250,000 clones; 84% are singletons and the top ten take less than 4.5%. This sample is part of a study of blood T cell repertoires in COVID-19. Whole-study context: Samples taken during acute and convalescent COVID-19 were collected in the United States, Italy and Spain. PBMCs, B-cell-depleted T cells, or T cells provided the cDNA or gDNA that made up the material.

Per germline, CDR1 MNHEY and CDR2 SVGAGI. CDR3 size: 14 residues. J was trimmed by 5 bases and V by 0 bases; bases with no gene match: 0. Sequencing used peripheral blood. J is TRBJ1-2 and V is TRBV6-5; 10 bases fit TRBD1. The TCR sequence derives from a man over 45 with acute or convalescent COVID-19. In nucleotides, the CDR3 is TGTGCCAGCAGTTACTCGGGACAGGGGTATGGCTACACCTTC. Protein: CASSYSGQGYGYTF.